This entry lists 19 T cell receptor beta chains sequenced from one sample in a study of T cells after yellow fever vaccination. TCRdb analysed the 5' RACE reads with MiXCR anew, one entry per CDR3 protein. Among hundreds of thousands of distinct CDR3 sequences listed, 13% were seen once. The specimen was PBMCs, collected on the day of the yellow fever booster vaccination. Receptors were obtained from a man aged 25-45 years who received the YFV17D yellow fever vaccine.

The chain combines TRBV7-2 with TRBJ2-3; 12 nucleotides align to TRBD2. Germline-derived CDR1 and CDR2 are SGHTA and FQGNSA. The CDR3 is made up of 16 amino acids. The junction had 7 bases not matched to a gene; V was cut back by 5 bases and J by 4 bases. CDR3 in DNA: TGTGCCAGCAGCGCCCGACTAGCGGGAGATGCAGATACGCAGTATTTT. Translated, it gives CASSARLAGDADTQYF.

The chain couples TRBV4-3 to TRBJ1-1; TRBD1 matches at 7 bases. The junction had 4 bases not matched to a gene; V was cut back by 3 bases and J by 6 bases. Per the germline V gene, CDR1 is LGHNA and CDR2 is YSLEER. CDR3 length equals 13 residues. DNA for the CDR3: TGCGCCAGCAGCCATTATCAGGGGGCTGAAGCTTTCTTT. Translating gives CASSHYQGAEAFF.

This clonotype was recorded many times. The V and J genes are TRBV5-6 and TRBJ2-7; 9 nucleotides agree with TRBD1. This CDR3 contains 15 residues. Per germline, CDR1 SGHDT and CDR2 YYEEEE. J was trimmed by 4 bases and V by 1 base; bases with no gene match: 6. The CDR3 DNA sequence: TGTGCCAGCAGCTTGAAAGGACAGGGGTTATACGAGCAGTACTTC. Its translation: CASSLKGQGLYEQYF.

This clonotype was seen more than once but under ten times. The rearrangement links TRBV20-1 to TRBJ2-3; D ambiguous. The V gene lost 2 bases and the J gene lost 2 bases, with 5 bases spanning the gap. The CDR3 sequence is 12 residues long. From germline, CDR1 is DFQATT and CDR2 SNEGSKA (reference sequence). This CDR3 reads CSARLPTDTQYF. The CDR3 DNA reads TGCAGTGCTAGATTACCCACAGATACGCAGTATTTT.

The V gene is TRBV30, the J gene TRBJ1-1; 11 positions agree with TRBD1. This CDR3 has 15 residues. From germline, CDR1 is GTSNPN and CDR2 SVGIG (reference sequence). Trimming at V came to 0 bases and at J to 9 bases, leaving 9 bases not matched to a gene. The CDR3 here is CAWSVRGTGGTKAFF. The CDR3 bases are TGTGCCTGGAGTGTACGCGGGACAGGGGGGACCAAAGCTTTCTTT.

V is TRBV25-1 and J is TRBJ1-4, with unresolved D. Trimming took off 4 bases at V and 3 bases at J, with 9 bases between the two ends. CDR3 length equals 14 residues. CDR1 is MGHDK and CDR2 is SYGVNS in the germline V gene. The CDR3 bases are TGTGCCAGCAGTGCTGGAGTTGCTAATGAAAAACTGTTTTTT. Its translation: CASSAGVANEKLFF.

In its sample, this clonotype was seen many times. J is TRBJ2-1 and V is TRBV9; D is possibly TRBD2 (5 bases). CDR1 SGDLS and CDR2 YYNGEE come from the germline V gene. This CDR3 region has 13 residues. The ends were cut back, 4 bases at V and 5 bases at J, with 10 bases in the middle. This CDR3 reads CASSLTGNNEQFF. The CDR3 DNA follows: TGTGCCAGCAGCCTCACGGGAAACAATGAGCAGTTCTTC.

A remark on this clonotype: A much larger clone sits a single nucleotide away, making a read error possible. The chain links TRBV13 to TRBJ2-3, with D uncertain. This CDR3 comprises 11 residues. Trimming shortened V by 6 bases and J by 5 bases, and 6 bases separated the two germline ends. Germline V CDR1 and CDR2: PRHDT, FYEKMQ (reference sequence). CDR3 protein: CASRLGDTQYF. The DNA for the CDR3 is TGTGCCAGCAGATTGGGAGATACGCAGTATTTT.

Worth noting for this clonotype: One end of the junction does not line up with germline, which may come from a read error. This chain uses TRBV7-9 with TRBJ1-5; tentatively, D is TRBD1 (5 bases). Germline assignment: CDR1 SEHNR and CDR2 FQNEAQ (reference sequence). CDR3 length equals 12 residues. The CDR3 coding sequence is TGTGCCAGCAGCCTCGAGGTGCAGGGTTTATCATTT. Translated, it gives CASSLEVQGLSF. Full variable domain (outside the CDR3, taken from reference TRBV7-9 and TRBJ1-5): DTGVSQNPRHKITKRGQNVTFRCDPISEHNRLYWYRQTLGQGPEFLTYFQNEAQLEKSRLLSDRFSAERPKGSFSTLEIQRTEQGDSAMYLCASSLEVQGLSFGDGTRLSIL.

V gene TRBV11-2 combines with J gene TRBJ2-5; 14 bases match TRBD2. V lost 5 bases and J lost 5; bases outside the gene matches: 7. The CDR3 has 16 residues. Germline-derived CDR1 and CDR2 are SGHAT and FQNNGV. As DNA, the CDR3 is TGTGCCAGCAGCCCCCGACTAGCGGGAGGGCCGGAGACCCAGTACTTC. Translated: CASSPRLAGGPETQYF.

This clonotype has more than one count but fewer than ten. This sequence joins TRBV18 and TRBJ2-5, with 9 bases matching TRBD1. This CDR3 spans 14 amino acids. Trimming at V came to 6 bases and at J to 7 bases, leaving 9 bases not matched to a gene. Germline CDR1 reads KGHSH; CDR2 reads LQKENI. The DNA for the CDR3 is TGTGCCAGCTCGCCAACAGGGGGCAGCGGGACCCAGTACTTC. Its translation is CASSPTGGSGTQYF.

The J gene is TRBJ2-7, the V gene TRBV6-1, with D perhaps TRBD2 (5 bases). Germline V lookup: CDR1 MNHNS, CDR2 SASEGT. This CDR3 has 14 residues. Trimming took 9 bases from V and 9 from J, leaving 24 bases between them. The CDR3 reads CASREWGTQGRQYF. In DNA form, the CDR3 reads TGTGCCAGTAGGGAGTGGGGAACCCAAGGGAGGCAGTACTTC.

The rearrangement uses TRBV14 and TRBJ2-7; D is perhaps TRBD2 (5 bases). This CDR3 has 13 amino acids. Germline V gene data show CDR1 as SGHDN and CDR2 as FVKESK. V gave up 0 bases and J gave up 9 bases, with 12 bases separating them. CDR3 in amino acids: CASSQDVARAQYF. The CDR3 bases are TGTGCCAGCAGCCAAGACGTCGCGCGGGCGCAGTACTTC.

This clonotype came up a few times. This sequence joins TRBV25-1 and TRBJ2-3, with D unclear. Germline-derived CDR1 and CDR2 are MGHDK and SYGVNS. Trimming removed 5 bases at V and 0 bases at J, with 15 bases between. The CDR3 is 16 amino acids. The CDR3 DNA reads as TGTGCCAGCAGTAAAACAGTGATTGCTAGCACAGATACGCAGTATTTT. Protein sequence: CASSKTVIASTDTQYF. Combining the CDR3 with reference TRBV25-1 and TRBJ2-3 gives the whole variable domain EADIYQTPRYLVIGTGKKITLECSQTMGHDKMYWYQQDPGMELHLIHYSYGVNSTEKGDLSSESTVSRIRTEHFPLTLESARPSHTSQYLCASSKTVIASTDTQYFGPGTRLTVL.

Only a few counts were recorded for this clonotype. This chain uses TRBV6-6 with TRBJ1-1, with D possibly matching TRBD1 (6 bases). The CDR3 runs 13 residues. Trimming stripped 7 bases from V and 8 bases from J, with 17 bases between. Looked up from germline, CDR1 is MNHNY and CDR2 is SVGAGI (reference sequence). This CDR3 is CASNQGTFAEAFF. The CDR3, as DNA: TGTGCCAGCAACCAAGGGACATTCGCAGAAGCTTTCTTT.

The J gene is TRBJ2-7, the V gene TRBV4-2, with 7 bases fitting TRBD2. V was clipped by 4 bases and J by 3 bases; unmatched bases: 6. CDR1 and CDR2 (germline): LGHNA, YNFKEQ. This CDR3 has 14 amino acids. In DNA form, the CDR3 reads TGTGCCAGCAGCCGTGGACTAGATAGCTACGAGCAGTACTTC. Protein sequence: CASSRGLDSYEQYF.

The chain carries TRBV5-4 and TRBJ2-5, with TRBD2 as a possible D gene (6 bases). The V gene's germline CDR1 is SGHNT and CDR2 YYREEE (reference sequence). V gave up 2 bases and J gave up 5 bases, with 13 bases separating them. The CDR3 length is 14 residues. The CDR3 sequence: CASSFSVEGETQYF. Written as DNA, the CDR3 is TGTGCCAGCAGCTTCAGCGTGGAGGGGGAGACCCAGTACTTC.

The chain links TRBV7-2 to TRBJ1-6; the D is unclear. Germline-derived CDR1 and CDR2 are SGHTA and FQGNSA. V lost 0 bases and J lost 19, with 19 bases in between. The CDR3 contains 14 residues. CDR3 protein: CASSLATEGGRLHF. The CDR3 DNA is TGTGCCAGCAGCTTAGCCACAGAGGGCGGTCGTTTACACTTT.

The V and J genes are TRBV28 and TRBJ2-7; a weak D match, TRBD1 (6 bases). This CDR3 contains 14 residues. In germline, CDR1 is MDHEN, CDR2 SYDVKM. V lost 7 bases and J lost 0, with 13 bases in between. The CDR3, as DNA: TGTGCCAGCATGACAGGTCTTAGCTCCTACGAGCAGTACTTC. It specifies CASMTGLSSYEQYF.